The next 26 T cell receptor beta chains were all read from a single sample in a study of T-cell reconstitution after alpha-beta-depleted transplantation in children. During its preparation, the TCRbeta library received unique molecular identifiers. Each CDR3 protein is one row after TCRdb ran MiXCR on the PCR reads. The repertoire holds 250,000 to 300,000 distinct CDR3 sequences, around 9.6% seen once, with about a tenth in the top ten. The material was PBMCs from the stem cell graft donor, obtained from the stem cell graft. These receptors were obtained from a human donor who donated a stem cell graft to a child with SCID.

The sample holds a few counts of this clonotype. No conserved phenylalanine or tryptophan is present at the end of the CDR3, so a read error is the likely explanation. No DNA is shown, since the ends of the CDR3 on it are uncertain; the CDR3 is the one TCRdb lists. The genes are TRBV7-9 and TRBJ1-3; the listed D gene, TRBD1, was not tested against the DNA. Termini included, the CDR3 measures 10 amino acids. Germline assignment: CDR1 SEHNR and CDR2 FQNEAQ (reference sequence). CDR3 sequence reads: CASRPDSLSG.

This rearrangement joins TRBV5-1 to TRBJ1-6; D gene uncertain. The V gene lost 4 bases and the J gene lost 8 bases, with 10 bases spanning the gap. CDR1 SGHRS and CDR2 YFSETQ come from the germline V gene. This CDR3 is built from 13 residues. The CDR3 reads CASSLSKDSPLHF. The CDR3, as DNA: TGCGCCAGCAGCCTCTCAAAGGATTCACCCCTCCACTTT. The variable domain in full, completed from reference TRBV5-1 and TRBJ1-6, reads KAGVTQTPRYLIKTRGQQVTLSCSPISGHRSVSWYQQTPGQGLQFLFEYFSETQRNKGNFPGRFSGRQFSNSRSEMNVSTLELGDSALYLCASSLSKDSPLHFGNGTRLTVT.

In this sample, this clonotype turned up a few times. V is TRBV5-1 and J is TRBJ2-1, with 8 bases identical to TRBD2. CDR3 size: 17 residues. The trim removed 3 bases at V and 4 bases at J, leaving 12 bases unmatched. CDR1 is SGHRS and CDR2 is YFSETQ in the germline V gene. The CDR3 sequence: CASSSRAAAGGYNEQFF. The CDR3 bases are TGCGCCAGCAGCTCCCGCGCGGCTGCGGGGGGTTACAATGAGCAGTTCTTC. Together with reference TRBV5-1 and TRBJ2-1, the CDR3 gives the full variable domain: KAGVTQTPRYLIKTRGQQVTLSCSPISGHRSVSWYQQTPGQGLQFLFEYFSETQRNKGNFPGRFSGRQFSNSRSEMNVSTLELGDSALYLCASSSRAAAGGYNEQFFGPGTRLTVL.

At least ten counts were recorded for this clonotype. The chain joins TRBV12-3 or TRBV12-4 to TRBJ2-7; unclear D gene. This CDR3 is 15 amino acids long. V was trimmed by 3 bases and J by 2 bases, leaving 14 bases between them. In nucleotides, the CDR3 is TGTGCCAGCAGTTTCGTGGGAACTTTAACCTACGAGCAGTACTTC. Protein product: CASSFVGTLTYEQYF.

This chain joins TRBV5-1 and TRBJ1-2; the D gene is possibly TRBD1 (5 bases). The germline V and J ends were trimmed by 0 bases and 8 bases, with 20 bases remaining between them. Germline CDR1 reads SGHRS; CDR2 reads YFSETQ. This CDR3 is 16 amino acids long. CDR3 sequence (DNA): TGCGCCAGCAGCTTGGAAAAGACCAGGGAGAGTAACGGCTACACCTTC. This codes for CASSLEKTRESNGYTF.

This clonotype has ten or more counts. The chain joins TRBV7-8 to TRBJ2-1; 9 nucleotides agree with TRBD2. Losses at the gene ends were 2 bases for V and 9 bases for J; bases not matched to a gene: 8. CDR1 is SGHVS, CDR2 FQNEAQ, per germline. This CDR3 is 15 amino acids long. The CDR3 loop is CASSLLPSGVSEQFF. As DNA, the CDR3 is TGTGCCAGCAGCTTACTCCCTAGCGGGGTAAGTGAGCAGTTCTTC.

V usage is TRBV6-5 and J usage is TRBJ1-2; D not resolved. CDR3 length: 12 residues. Germline assignment: CDR1 MNHEY and CDR2 SVGAGI. V lost 4 bases to trimming and J lost 2 bases, with 5 bases between them. The CDR3 here is CASSSENYGYTF. CDR3 in DNA: TGTGCCAGCAGTTCAGAAAACTATGGCTACACCTTC.

This clonotype was found many times. The chain employs TRBV7-6 and TRBJ2-2, with TRBD2 identical over 7 bases. Trimming cost V 3 bases and J 5 bases; bases outside gene matches: 3. In germline, CDR1 is SGHVS, CDR2 FNYEAQ. The CDR3 has 14 residues. CDR3 sequence (DNA): TGTGCCAGCAGCTTTGACGGGGGGACCGGGGAGCTGTTTTTT. The encoded protein is CASSFDGGTGELFF.

There are a few counts of this clonotype. The rearrangement joins TRBV5-1 to TRBJ2-3, with D unresolved. Germline V CDR1 and CDR2: SGHRS, YFSETQ. Trimming pared 5 bases from V and 0 bases from J, leaving 7 bases between. CDR3 length: 13 residues. The CDR3 reads CASRTPSTDTQYF. The CDR3, as DNA: TGCGCCAGCAGGACACCTAGCACAGATACGCAGTATTTT. Using reference TRBV5-1 and TRBJ2-3 for the parts outside the CDR3, the full variable domain is KAGVTQTPRYLIKTRGQQVTLSCSPISGHRSVSWYQQTPGQGLQFLFEYFSETQRNKGNFPGRFSGRQFSNSRSEMNVSTLELGDSALYLCASRTPSTDTQYFGPGTRLTVL.

This clonotype was seen more than once but under ten times. Written as DNA, the CDR3 is TGTGCCAGCAGCTCGCCACGGACACTGAACACTGAAGCTTTCTTT. This encodes CASSSPRTLNTEAFF. The chain couples TRBV7-9 to TRBJ1-1; maybe TRBD1 (5 bases). The CDR3 consists of 15 residues. CDR1 and CDR2 from the germline V gene are SEHNR and FQNEAQ (reference sequence). The ends were cut back, 4 bases at V and 0 bases at J, with 12 bases in the middle.

Here the CDR3 reads CASNLGSGANVLTF. The CDR3 DNA sequence: TGTGCCAGCAATCTGGGCTCTGGGGCCAACGTCCTGACTTTC. The chain employs TRBV3-1 and TRBJ2-6; D is undetermined. V gave up 7 bases and J gave up 0 bases, with 7 bases separating them. The germline V gene has CDR1 LGHDT and CDR2 YNNKEL (reference sequence). This CDR3 is built from 14 residues. Filled out from reference TRBV3-1 and TRBJ2-6, the complete variable domain reads DTAVSQTPKYLVTQMGNDKSIKCEQNLGHDTMYWYKQDSKKFLKIMFSYNNKELIINETVPNRFSPKSPDKAHLNLHINSLELGDSAVYFCASNLGSGANVLTFGAGSRLTVL.

This clonotype was found many times. This sequence joins TRBV2 and TRBJ2-7; no clear D. Looked up from germline, CDR1 is SNHLY and CDR2 is FYNNEI. The CDR3 totals 11 residues. V was shortened by 4 bases and J by 4 bases, with 5 bases between the two germline ends. The CDR3, as DNA: TGTGCCAGCAGTGTTGAATACGAGCAGTACTTC. It is translated as CASSVEYEQYF.

This clonotype appeared many times. The genes are TRBV6-5 and TRBJ1-2; D remains ambiguous. The germline V gene encodes CDR1 MNHEY and CDR2 SVGAGI. This CDR3 region has 13 residues. Trimming cost V 6 bases and J 4 bases, with 12 bases left between them. The CDR3, as DNA: TGTGCCAGCAGCCCCACGCTTATCTATGGCTACACCTTC. Translated, it gives CASSPTLIYGYTF.

The chain uses TRBV4-1 and TRBJ1-6; tentatively, D is TRBD1 (6 bases). This CDR3 is built from 16 residues. The V gene's germline CDR1 is MGHRA and CDR2 YSYEKL. The germline V and J ends were trimmed by 0 bases and 9 bases, with 15 bases remaining between them. The DNA of the CDR3 is TGCGCCAGCAGCCAAGATAGAACAGGGTTAAGTTCACCCCTCCACTTT. Protein product: CASSQDRTGLSSPLHF.

This clonotype turned up a few times. V and J are TRBV5-6 and TRBJ2-1; 12 positions agree with TRBD1. This CDR3 comprises 15 residues. Germline lookup yields CDR1 SGHDT and CDR2 YYEEEE. V gave up 0 bases and J gave up 7 bases; unmatched junction bases: 2. Here the CDR3 reads CASSLGDRGLNEQFF. CDR3 DNA sequence: TGTGCCAGCAGCTTGGGGGACAGGGGGCTTAATGAGCAGTTCTTC.

This clonotype has a handful of counts. The genes are TRBV2 and TRBJ1-2, with 8 bases that match TRBD1. V lost 3 bases to trimming and J lost 3 bases; unmatched junction nucleotides: 6. Germline CDR1 is SNHLY and CDR2 is FYNNEI. The CDR3 spans 15 residues. The CDR3 here is CASSDRQGWDYGYTF. CDR3 sequence (DNA): TGTGCCAGCAGTGACCGACAGGGGTGGGACTATGGCTACACCTTC.

This clonotype was counted ten times or more. The chain employs TRBV27 and TRBJ1-2, with unresolved D. The CDR3 covers 14 residues. The V end lost 5 bases, the J end lost 8 bases, and 18 bases lay between the germline ends. Germline loops: CDR1 MNHEY, CDR2 SMNVEV (reference sequence). CDR3 sequence reads: CASSPPGIAFGYTF. The CDR3 nucleotides read TGTGCCAGCAGTCCCCCCGGGATTGCATTCGGCTACACCTTC.

The V gene is TRBV29-1, the J gene TRBJ2-1, with 9 nucleotides matching TRBD2. CDR1 SQVTM and CDR2 ANQGSEA come from the germline V gene. V lost 6 bases to trimming and J lost 9 bases; unmatched junction nucleotides: 6. The CDR3 extends over 12 amino acids. CDR3 loop: CSVERGVGEQFF. CDR3 bases: TGCAGCGTCGAGCGGGGGGTGGGTGAGCAGTTCTTC.

The rearrangement uses TRBV7-2 and TRBJ2-1; 15 bases align to TRBD2. The V gene end was trimmed by 5 bases and the J gene end by 8 bases; junction bases not matched to a gene: 1. Germline V gives CDR1 SGHTA, CDR2 FQGNSA. The CDR3 consists of 14 residues. This CDR3 reads CASSRTSGGDEQFF. CDR3 nucleotides: TGTGCCAGCAGCCGGACTAGCGGGGGGGATGAGCAGTTCTTC.

This clonotype was recorded a few times. The genes are TRBV11-1 and TRBJ1-3; D unclear. V gave up 10 bases and J gave up 3 bases, with 4 bases separating them. CDR3 length: 10 amino acids. Germline assignment: CDR1 SGHAT and CDR2 FQDESV (reference sequence). CDR3 coding DNA: TGTGCCACCCGTGGAAACACCATATATTTT. Protein: CATRGNTIYF. Drawing the rest from reference TRBV11-1 and TRBJ1-3, the complete variable domain is EAEVAQSPRYKITEKSQAVAFWCDPISGHATLYWYRQILGQGPELLVQFQDESVVDDSQLPKDRFSAERLKGVDSTLKIQPAELGDSAMYLCATRGNTIYFGEGSWLTVV.

This CDR3 reads CASSQEVLAGNEQFF. The CDR3 DNA reads TGTGCCAGCAGCCAAGAGGTACTAGCGGGCAATGAGCAGTTCTTC. The chain joins TRBV3-1 to TRBJ2-1, with 9 positions matching TRBD2. The CDR3 length is 15 residues. From germline, CDR1 is LGHDT and CDR2 YNNKEL (reference sequence). Trimming took 0 bases from V and 6 from J; bases not matched to a gene: 3.

J is TRBJ2-5 and V is TRBV11-2; D ambiguous. The CDR3 is 15 amino acids. Deletions cut 1 base from V and 0 bases from J, with 9 bases between. The V gene's germline CDR1 is SGHAT and CDR2 FQNNGV. The CDR3 is CASSLAKNHQETQYF. The CDR3 coding sequence is TGTGCCAGCAGCTTAGCGAAAAATCACCAAGAGACCCAGTACTTC.

This clonotype was counted a few times. This sequence joins TRBV7-9 and TRBJ2-1, with TRBD2 identical over 7 bases. The CDR3 spans 16 residues. Germline V gene lookup returns CDR1 SEHNR and CDR2 FQNEAQ (reference sequence). V dropped 5 bases and J dropped 0; count of bases not matched to a gene: 7. The CDR3 region has the DNA TGTGCCAGCAGCCCAGCTAGCGGCAGCTCCTACAATGAGCAGTTCTTC. This gives the protein CASSPASGSSYNEQFF.

In this sample, this clonotype turned up a few times. This chain joins TRBV24-1 and TRBJ2-3; maybe TRBD2 (5 bases). V lost 4 bases, J lost 7 bases, and 11 bases lay in between. CDR1 KGHDR and CDR2 SFDVKD come from the germline V gene. This CDR3 contains 13 residues. This CDR3 reads CATSDPPGYTQYF. The CDR3 region has the DNA TGTGCCACCAGTGACCCCCCGGGATATACGCAGTATTTT.

The V gene is TRBV6-5, the J gene TRBJ1-3; D is perhaps TRBD1 (5 bases). The germline CDR1 and CDR2 sequences are MNHEY and SVGAGI. The CDR3 is 17 amino acids. Trimming shortened V by 0 bases and J by 4 bases, and 16 bases separated the two germline ends. Written as DNA, the CDR3 is TGTGCCAGCAGTTACTCTGGGGTAGGGGTGGTGGGAAACACCATATATTTT. It specifies CASSYSGVGVVGNTIYF.

V usage is TRBV5-1 and J usage is TRBJ2-5; 7 nucleotides align to TRBD1. V lost 2 bases, J lost 2 bases, and 9 bases stayed unmatched. The length of the CDR3 is 16 residues. Germline V gene lookup returns CDR1 SGHRS and CDR2 YFSETQ. The CDR3 loop reads CASSLRQGVGQETQYF. CDR3 sequence (DNA): TGCGCCAGCAGCTTACGACAGGGAGTAGGGCAAGAGACCCAGTACTTC.